A selection of T cell receptor beta chains follows, all from one sample in a study of T cells after yellow fever vaccination. TCRdb called the 5' RACE reads again in MiXCR, with one record for every CDR3 protein. The sample yields some 390,000 distinct CDR3 sequences, around 20% seen once. The sequences come from PBMCs, collected before the yellow fever booster vaccination. The receptors stem from a man between 18 and 35 years old who received the YFV17D yellow fever vaccine. Both conserved end residues are part of each CDR3. A D gene is named only where the DNA matches it firmly. Clone size is shown for a subset of rows, as once, few, many or a class of expanded clone.

j_call v_call d_call clone_size cdr3_aa cdr3_nt
TRBJ2-5 TRBV12-3/TRBV12-4 TRBD2 . CASRGGEGVETQYF TGTGCCAGCAGGGGGGGGGAAGGAGTAGAGACCCAGTACTTC
TRBJ2-3 TRBV9 TRBD2 few CASSDLTSGASTDTQYF TGTGCCAGCAGCGACCTGACTAGCGGGGCCAGCACAGATACGCAGTATTTT
TRBJ1-1 TRBV6-1 . few CASGEAPWAEAFF TGTGCCAGCGGGGAGGCCCCATGGGCTGAAGCTTTCTTT
TRBJ1-1 TRBV5-1 . . CASSFLTGMNTEAFF TGCGCCAGCAGCTTCCTGACAGGTATGAACACTGAAGCTTTCTTT
TRBJ2-1 TRBV7-2 TRBD2 few CASSSRLAAYNEQFF TGTGCCAGCAGCTCCCGACTAGCTGCCTACAATGAGCAGTTCTTC
TRBJ2-3 TRBV9 . . CASSVDPGPTDTQYF TGTGCCAGCAGCGTAGATCCGGGACCCACAGATACGCAGTATTTT
TRBJ2-1 TRBV7-3 TRBD2 . CASSLTLTSGVRDEQFF TGTGCCAGCAGCTTAACGTTAACTAGCGGGGTGAGAGATGAGCAGTTCTTC
TRBJ1-2 TRBV7-9 TRBD1 few CASSQLRDRVGYTF TGTGCCAGCAGCCAGCTCCGGGACAGGGTCGGCTACACCTTC
TRBJ2-3 TRBV7-2 TRBD2 . CASSKTSGGDTQYF TGTGCCAGCAGCAAGACTAGCGGGGGGGATACGCAGTATTTT
TRBJ2-3 TRBV5-6 . few CASSLVTALSTDTQYF TGTGCCAGCAGCTTGGTAACAGCCCTAAGCACAGATACGCAGTATTTT
TRBJ2-3 TRBV20-1 . . CSSRSDTQYF TGCAGTTCCAGATCGGATACGCAGTATTTT
TRBJ2-5 TRBV9 TRBD2 few CASSVGGGTTQYF TGTGCCAGCAGCGTAGGCGGGGGGACGACCCAGTACTTC
TRBJ2-1 TRBV28 TRBD1 . CASSSSGLTGGFAYNEQFF TGTGCCAGCAGCTCCTCGGGGCTTACAGGGGGCTTCGCCTACAATGAGCAGTTCTTC
TRBJ2-5 TRBV12-3/TRBV12-4 TRBD2 few CASSFGPSGGAQYF TGTGCCAGCAGTTTTGGTCCTAGCGGGGGGGCCCAGTACTTC
TRBJ2-5 TRBV3-1 TRBD2 . CASSPSWEGETQYF TGTGCCAGCAGCCCTTCGTGGGAGGGAGAGACCCAGTACTTC
TRBJ1-1 TRBV6-5 . . CASSLNRVTEAFF TGTGCCAGCAGTCTCAATAGGGTGACTGAAGCTTTCTTT
TRBJ2-7 TRBV4-1 . few CASSPGLSSYEQYF TGCGCCAGCAGCCCGGGCCTTAGCTCCTACGAGCAGTACTTC
TRBJ1-4 TRBV6-2/TRBV6-3 . . CASGEEAATNEKLFF TGTGCCAGCGGAGAGGAGGCTGCAACTAATGAAAAACTGTTTTTT
TRBJ1-2 TRBV12-3/TRBV12-4 . . CASSLGRFGYGYTF TGTGCCAGCAGTTTAGGCCGGTTCGGCTATGGCTACACCTTC
TRBJ2-3 TRBV4-3 . . CASSQDFRGNTDTQYF TGCGCCAGCAGCCAAGATTTTCGGGGTAACACAGATACGCAGTATTTT
TRBJ2-7 TRBV20-1 . . CSARALGPYEQYF TGCAGTGCTAGGGCCCTGGGACCTTACGAGCAGTACTTC
TRBJ2-3 TRBV6-5 TRBD1 . CASSFWTGGTDTQYF TGTGCCAGCAGTTTCTGGACAGGGGGAACAGATACGCAGTATTTT
TRBJ2-1 TRBV2 . few CASNREAYNEQFF TGTGCCAGCAACCGCGAGGCCTACAATGAGCAGTTCTTC
TRBJ2-6 TRBV4-3 TRBD1 medium-sized CASSQAGGSGANVLTF TGCGCCAGCAGCCAAGCAGGGGGCTCTGGGGCCAACGTCCTGACTTTC
TRBJ1-3 TRBV19 . . CASMRVVASGNTIYF TGTGCCAGTATGAGGGTAGTCGCCTCTGGAAACACCATATATTTT
TRBJ2-7 TRBV6-2/TRBV6-3 . few CASSYGHRYEQYF TGTGCCAGCAGTTACGGCCATCGCTACGAGCAGTACTTC
TRBJ2-3 TRBV7-8 . many CASSLVSALGGDTQYF TGTGCCAGCAGCTTAGTTAGCGCCTTAGGGGGAGATACGCAGTATTTT
TRBJ2-2 TRBV7-9 . . CASSLKGYTGELFF TGTGCCAGCAGCTTAAAAGGGTACACCGGGGAGCTGTTTTTT
TRBJ1-5 TRBV14 . . CASSQGLWPGQPQHF TGTGCCAGCAGCCAAGGGCTCTGGCCAGGTCAGCCCCAGCATTTT
TRBJ2-3 TRBV4-1 . few CASSPAEQGTTDTQYF TGCGCCAGCAGCCCCGCCGAGCAGGGGACAACAGATACGCAGTATTTT
TRBJ1-2 TRBV5-4 . . CASSFRAGTGYTF TGTGCCAGCAGCTTTAGGGCAGGGACTGGCTACACCTTC
TRBJ2-3 TRBV6-5 TRBD1 . CASRARDRGSGDTQYF TGTGCCAGCAGGGCCCGGGACAGGGGTTCAGGGGATACGCAGTATTTT
TRBJ2-5 TRBV5-1 TRBD2 few CASTTGLAGGRYQETQYF TGCGCCAGCACCACGGGACTAGCGGGGGGCCGCTACCAAGAGACCCAGTACTTC
TRBJ1-2 TRBV2 . . CASSEIGERGGYTF TGTGCCAGCAGTGAAATCGGGGAAAGGGGTGGCTACACCTTC
TRBJ2-7 TRBV30 TRBD2 few CAWTGGEHYEQYF TGTGCCTGGACCGGGGGGGAACACTACGAGCAGTACTTC
TRBJ2-3 TRBV20-1 TRBD1 few CSAGTASTDTQYF TGCAGTGCCGGGACAGCTAGCACAGATACGCAGTATTTT
TRBJ1-2 TRBV4-1 . . CASSQVGTLDYTF TGCGCCAGCAGCCAAGTCGGGACCTTAGACTACACCTTC
TRBJ2-5 TRBV10-3 . . CAISAGREDQYF TGTGCCATCAGTGCTGGAAGGGAAGACCAGTACTTC
TRBJ2-3 TRBV20-1 TRBD2 . CSASAASGELGTQYF TGCAGTGCTAGTGCGGCTAGCGGGGAGTTAGGTACGCAGTATTTT
TRBJ1-3 TRBV5-1 . few CASRNDYRASGNTIYF TGCGCCAGCAGGAATGACTACAGGGCATCTGGAAACACCATATATTTT
TRBJ2-1 TRBV12-3/TRBV12-4 TRBD2 . CASSFMRLAGALNEQFF TGTGCCAGCAGTTTCATGAGACTAGCGGGGGCCCTCAATGAGCAGTTCTTC
TRBJ2-1 TRBV7-6 . . CASSSGAPYNEQFF TGTGCCAGCAGTTCGGGGGCCCCCTACAATGAGCAGTTCTTC
TRBJ1-1 TRBV6-6 . . CASSTRGAEAFF TGTGCCAGCAGTACGAGGGGGGCTGAAGCTTTCTTT
TRBJ2-5 TRBV20-1 TRBD1 few CSARALIGQAQETQYF TGCAGTGCTAGAGCCCTGATTGGACAGGCCCAAGAGACCCAGTACTTC
TRBJ2-7 TRBV20-1 TRBD1 . CSASSGTGATYEQYF TGCAGTGCTAGTTCCGGGACAGGGGCCACCTACGAGCAGTACTTC
TRBJ1-2 TRBV29-1 . . CSVGSYRDYGYTF TGCAGCGTTGGCAGTTACCGGGACTATGGCTACACCTTC
TRBJ2-3 TRBV7-2 TRBD2 few CASSLRGGVDTQYF TGTGCCAGCAGCTTACGGGGGGGGGTGGATACGCAGTATTTT
TRBJ1-1 TRBV29-1 TRBD1 few CSVRTPRDRGWAFF TGCAGCGTACGTACCCCCCGGGACAGGGGCTGGGCTTTCTTT